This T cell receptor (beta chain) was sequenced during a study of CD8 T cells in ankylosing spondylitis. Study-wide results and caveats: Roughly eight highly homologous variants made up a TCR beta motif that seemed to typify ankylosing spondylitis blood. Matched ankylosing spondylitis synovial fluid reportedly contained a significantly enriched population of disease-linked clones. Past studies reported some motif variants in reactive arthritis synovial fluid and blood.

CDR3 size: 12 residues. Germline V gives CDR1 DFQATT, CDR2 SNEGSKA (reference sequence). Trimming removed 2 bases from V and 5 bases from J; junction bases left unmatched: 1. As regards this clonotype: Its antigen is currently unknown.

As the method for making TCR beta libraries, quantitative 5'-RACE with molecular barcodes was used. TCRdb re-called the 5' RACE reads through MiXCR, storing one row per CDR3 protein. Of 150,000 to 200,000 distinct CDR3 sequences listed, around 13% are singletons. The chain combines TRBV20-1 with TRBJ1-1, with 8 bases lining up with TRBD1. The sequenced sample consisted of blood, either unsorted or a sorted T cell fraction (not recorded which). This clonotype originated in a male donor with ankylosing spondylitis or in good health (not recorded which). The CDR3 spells CSARQGATEAFF. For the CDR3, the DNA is TGCAGTGCTAGACAGGGGGCAACTGAAGCTTTCTTT.